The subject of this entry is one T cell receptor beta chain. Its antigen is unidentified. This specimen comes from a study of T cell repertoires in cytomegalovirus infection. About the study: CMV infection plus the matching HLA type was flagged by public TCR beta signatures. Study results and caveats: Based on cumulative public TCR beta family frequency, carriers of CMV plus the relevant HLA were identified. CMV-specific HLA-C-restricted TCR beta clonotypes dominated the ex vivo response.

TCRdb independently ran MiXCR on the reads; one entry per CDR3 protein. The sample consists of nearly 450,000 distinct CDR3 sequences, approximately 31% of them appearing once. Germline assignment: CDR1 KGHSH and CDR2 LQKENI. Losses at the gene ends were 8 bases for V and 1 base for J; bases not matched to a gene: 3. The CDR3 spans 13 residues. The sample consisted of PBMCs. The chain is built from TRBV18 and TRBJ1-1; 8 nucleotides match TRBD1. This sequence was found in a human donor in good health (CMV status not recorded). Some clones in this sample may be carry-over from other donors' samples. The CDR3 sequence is CASEDRANTEAFF. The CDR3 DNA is TGTGCCAGCGAGGACAGGGCGAACACTGAAGCTTTCTTT. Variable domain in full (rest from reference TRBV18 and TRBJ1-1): NAGVMQNPRHLVRRRGQEARLRCSPMKGHSHVYWYRQLPEEGLKFMVYLQKENIIDESGMPKERFSAEFPKEGPSILRIQQVVRGDSAAYFCASEDRANTEAFFGQGTRLTVV.